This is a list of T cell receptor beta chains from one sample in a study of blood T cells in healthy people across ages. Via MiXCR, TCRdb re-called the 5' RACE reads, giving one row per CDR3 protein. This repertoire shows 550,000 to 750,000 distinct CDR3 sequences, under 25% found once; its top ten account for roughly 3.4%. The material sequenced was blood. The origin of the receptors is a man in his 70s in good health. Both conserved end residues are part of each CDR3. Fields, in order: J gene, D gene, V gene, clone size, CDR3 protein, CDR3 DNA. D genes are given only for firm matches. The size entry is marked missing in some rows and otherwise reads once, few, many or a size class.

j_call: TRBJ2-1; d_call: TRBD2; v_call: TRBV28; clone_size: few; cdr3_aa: CASDASGSYNEQFF; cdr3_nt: TGTGCCAGCGACGCTAGCGGTTCCTACAATGAGCAGTTCTTC
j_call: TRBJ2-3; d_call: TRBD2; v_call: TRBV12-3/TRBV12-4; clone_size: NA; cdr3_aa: CASSSSGLAGVGYTDTQYF; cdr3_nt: TGTGCCAGCAGTTCCTCGGGACTAGCGGGAGTGGGGTATACAGATACGCAGTATTTT
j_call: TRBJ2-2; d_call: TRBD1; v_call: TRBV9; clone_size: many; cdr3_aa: CASSAPPLRTGGSEGTGELFF; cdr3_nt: TGTGCCAGCAGCGCACCCCCGCTGAGGACAGGGGGGTCCGAAGGCACCGGGGAGCTGTTTTTT
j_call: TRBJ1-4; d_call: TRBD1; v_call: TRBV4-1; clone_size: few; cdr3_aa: CASSQWDRGHEKLFF; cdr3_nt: TGCGCCAGCAGCCAATGGGACAGGGGGCACGAAAAACTGTTTTTT
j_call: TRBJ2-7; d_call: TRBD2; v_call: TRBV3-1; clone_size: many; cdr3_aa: CASSQSGTSGSNEQYF; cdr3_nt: TGTGCCAGCAGCCAGTCCGGGACTAGCGGGAGTAACGAGCAGTACTTC
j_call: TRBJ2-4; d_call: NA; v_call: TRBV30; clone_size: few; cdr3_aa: CAWSVLDIQYF; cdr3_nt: TGTGCCTGGAGTGTACTCGACATTCAGTACTTC
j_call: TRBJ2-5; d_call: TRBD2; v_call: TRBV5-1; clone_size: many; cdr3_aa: CASSLALAGGMETQYF; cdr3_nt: TGCGCCAGCAGCTTGGCGCTAGCGGGAGGTATGGAGACCCAGTACTTC
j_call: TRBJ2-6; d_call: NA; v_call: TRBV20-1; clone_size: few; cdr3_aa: CSAYRGISGANVLTF; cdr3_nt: TGCAGTGCGTACCGCGGGATCTCTGGGGCCAACGTCCTGACTTTC
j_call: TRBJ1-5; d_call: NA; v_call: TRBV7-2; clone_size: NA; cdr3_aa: CASSLGKNQPQHF; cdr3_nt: TGTGCCAGCAGCTTAGGTAAAAATCAGCCCCAGCATTTT
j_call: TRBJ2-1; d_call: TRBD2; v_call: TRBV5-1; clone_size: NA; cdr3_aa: CASSLVSGSSGNEQFF; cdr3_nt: TGCGCCAGCAGCTTGGTTAGCGGGAGCTCGGGCAATGAGCAGTTCTTC
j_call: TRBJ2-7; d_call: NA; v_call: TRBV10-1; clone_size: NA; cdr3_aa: CASSEREEQYF; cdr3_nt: TGCGCCAGCAGTGAGCGGGAAGAGCAGTACTTC
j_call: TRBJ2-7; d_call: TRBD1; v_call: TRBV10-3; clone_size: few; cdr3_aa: CAISASGTGGHEQYF; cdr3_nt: TGTGCCATCAGTGCGTCCGGGACAGGTGGGCACGAGCAGTACTTC
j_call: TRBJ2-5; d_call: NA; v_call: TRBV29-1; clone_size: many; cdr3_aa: CSVGPSSRWQETQYF; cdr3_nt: TGCAGCGTTGGACCCTCGTCTAGGTGGCAAGAGACCCAGTACTTC
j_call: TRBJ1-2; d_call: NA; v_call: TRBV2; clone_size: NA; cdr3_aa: CASSPGDGQVYGYTF; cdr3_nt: TGTGCCAGCAGTCCAGGGGACGGACAAGTCTATGGCTACACCTTC
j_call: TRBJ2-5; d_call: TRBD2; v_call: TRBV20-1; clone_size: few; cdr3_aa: CSEASGSPETQYF; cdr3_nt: TGCAGTGAGGCTAGCGGGAGTCCGGAGACCCAGTACTTC
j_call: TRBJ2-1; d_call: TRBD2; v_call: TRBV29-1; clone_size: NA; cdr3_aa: CSPTGLAEPGSYNEQFF; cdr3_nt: TGCAGCCCAACGGGACTAGCGGAGCCCGGCTCCTACAATGAGCAGTTCTTC
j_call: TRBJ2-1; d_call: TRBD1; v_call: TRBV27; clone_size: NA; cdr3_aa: CASSRGTGRDEQFF; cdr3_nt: TGTGCCAGCAGCCGGGGGACAGGGAGGGATGAGCAGTTCTTC
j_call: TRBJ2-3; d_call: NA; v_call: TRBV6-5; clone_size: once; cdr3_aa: CASSYPDSTDTQYF; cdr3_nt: TGTGCCAGCAGTTACCCAGACTCCACAGATACGCAGTATTTT
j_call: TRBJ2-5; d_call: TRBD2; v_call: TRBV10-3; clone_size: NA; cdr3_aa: CAISELGSSGNQETQYF; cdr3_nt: TGTGCCATCAGTGAGTTGGGGTCTAGCGGGAACCAAGAGACCCAGTACTTC
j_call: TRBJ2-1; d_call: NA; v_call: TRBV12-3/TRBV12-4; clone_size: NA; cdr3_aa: CASSLVPLARERDQFF; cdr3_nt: TGTGCCAGCAGTTTAGTACCGCTAGCGAGGGAGAGGGATCAGTTCTTC
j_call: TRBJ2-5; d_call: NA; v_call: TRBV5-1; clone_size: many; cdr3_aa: CASSLIQGPETQYF; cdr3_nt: TGCGCCAGCAGCTTGATCCAGGGGCCAGAGACCCAGTACTTC
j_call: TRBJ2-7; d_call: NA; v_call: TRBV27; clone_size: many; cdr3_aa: CASRPKGVLAYEQYF; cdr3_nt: TGTGCCAGCAGGCCCAAGGGGGTTTTGGCCTACGAGCAGTACTTC
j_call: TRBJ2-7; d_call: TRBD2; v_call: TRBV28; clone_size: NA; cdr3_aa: CASSDHPSGRIYEQYF; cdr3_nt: TGTGCCAGCAGCGACCATCCTAGCGGGAGAATCTACGAGCAGTACTTC
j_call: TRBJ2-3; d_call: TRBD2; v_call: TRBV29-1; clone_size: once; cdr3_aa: CMVAGGADTQYF; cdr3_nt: TGCATGGTAGCGGGAGGGGCAGATACGCAGTATTTT
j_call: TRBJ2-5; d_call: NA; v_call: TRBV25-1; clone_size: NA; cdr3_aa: CASRGDRSRGETQYF; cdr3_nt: TGTGCCAGCAGGGGAGACAGGTCGAGGGGGGAGACCCAGTACTTC
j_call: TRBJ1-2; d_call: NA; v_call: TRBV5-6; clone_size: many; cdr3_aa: CASSLGGQGAYGYTF; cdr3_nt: TGTGCCAGCAGCTTGGGGGGGCAAGGAGCCTATGGCTACACCTTC
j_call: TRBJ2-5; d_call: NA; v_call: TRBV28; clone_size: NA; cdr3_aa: CASRLQQGGGETQYF; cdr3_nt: TGTGCCAGCAGGTTACAACAGGGCGGGGGAGAGACCCAGTACTTC
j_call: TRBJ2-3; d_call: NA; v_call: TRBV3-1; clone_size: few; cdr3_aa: CASSQGPNVADTQYF; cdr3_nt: TGTGCCAGCAGCCAAGGACCGAACGTCGCAGATACGCAGTATTTT
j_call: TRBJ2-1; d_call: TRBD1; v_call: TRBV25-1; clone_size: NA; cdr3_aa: CASSESGQGAGNEQFF; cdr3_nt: TGTGCCAGCAGTGAATCAGGACAGGGGGCTGGCAATGAGCAGTTCTTC
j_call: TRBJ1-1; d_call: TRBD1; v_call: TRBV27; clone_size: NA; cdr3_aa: CASRVNSDRLWAEAFF; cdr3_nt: TGTGCCAGCAGGGTAAACTCGGACAGGCTGTGGGCTGAAGCTTTCTTT
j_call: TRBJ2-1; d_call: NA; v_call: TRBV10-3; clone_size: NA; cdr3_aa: CAISESTTYNEQFF; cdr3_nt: TGTGCCATCAGTGAGTCTACGACCTACAATGAGCAGTTCTTC
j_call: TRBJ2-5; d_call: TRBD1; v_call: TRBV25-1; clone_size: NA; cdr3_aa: CASSESGQRQGETQYF; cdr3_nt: TGTGCCAGCAGTGAATCGGGACAGAGACAGGGGGAGACCCAGTACTTC
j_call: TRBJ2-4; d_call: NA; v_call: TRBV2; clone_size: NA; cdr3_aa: CASSGGRSVAKNIQYF; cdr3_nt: TGTGCCAGCAGTGGAGGGAGGTCGGTTGCCAAAAACATTCAGTACTTC
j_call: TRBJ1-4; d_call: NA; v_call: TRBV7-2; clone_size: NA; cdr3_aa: CASSLAQRGGEKLFF; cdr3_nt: TGTGCCAGCAGCTTAGCGCAGAGGGGTGGTGAAAAACTGTTTTTT